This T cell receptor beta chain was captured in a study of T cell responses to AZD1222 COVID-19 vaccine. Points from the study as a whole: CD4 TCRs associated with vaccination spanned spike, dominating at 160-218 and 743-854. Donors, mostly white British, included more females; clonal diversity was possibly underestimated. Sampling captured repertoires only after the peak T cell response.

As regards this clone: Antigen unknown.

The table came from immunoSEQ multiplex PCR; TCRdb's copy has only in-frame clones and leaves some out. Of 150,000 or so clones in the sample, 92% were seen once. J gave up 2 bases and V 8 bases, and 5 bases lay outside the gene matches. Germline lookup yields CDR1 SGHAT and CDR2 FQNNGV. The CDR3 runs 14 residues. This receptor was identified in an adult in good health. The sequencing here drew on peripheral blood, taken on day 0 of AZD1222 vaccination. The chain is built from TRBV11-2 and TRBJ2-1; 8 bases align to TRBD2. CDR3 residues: CASSGRDPYNEQFF. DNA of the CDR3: TGTGCCAGCTCCGGGAGGGATCCCTACAATGAGCAGTTCTTC.